This is a list of T cell receptor beta chains from one sample in a study of beta chain features in type 1 diabetes. Sequenced by immunoSEQ multiplex PCR; TCRdb stores in-frame clones only, minus some. The sample contains about 320,000 clones, 11% to 15% of which appear only once. Sequenced: central memory CD4+ T cells from blood. Every receptor here comes from a young man in good health. The CDR3 runs from the conserved cysteine through the conserved F or W. D genes are given only for firm matches. Size is omitted from some rows. Given values are once, few, many or a class for expanded clones.

size: few; J: TRBJ1-4; D: -; length: 12; V: TRBV7-9; DNA: TGTGCCAGCAGCCGGGGGGAGGAAAAACTGTTTTTT; CDR3: CASSRGEEKLFF
size: -; J: TRBJ2-1; D: -; length: 15; V: TRBV6-5; DNA: TGTGCCAGCAGTTACTGGGGACTACAGGGTGTTGAGCAGTTCTTC; CDR3: CASSYWGLQGVEQFF
size: few; J: TRBJ2-7; D: -; length: 14; V: TRBV6-1; DNA: TGTGCCAGCGGGCGGGCGTCCAGCTCCTACGAGCAGTACTTC; CDR3: CASGRASSSYEQYF
size: -; J: TRBJ2-3; D: -; length: 14; V: TRBV19; DNA: TGTGCCAGTAGTAGGAGGACAGCCACAGATACGCAGTATTTT; CDR3: CASSRRTATDTQYF
size: many; J: TRBJ2-5; D: TRBD1; length: 13; V: TRBV29-1; DNA: TGCAGCGTTCTTGCAGGGGGCCAAGAGACCCAGTACTTC; CDR3: CSVLAGGQETQYF
size: -; J: TRBJ1-1; D: -; length: 10; V: TRBV20-1; DNA: TGCAGTGCTAGAGAGGAGGAAGCTTTCTTT; CDR3: CSAREEEAFF
size: few; J: TRBJ1-6; D: TRBD1; length: 15; V: TRBV5-1; DNA: TGCGCCAGCAGCTTTGTGGGACAGGGGGGATCACCCCTCCACTTT; CDR3: CASSFVGQGGSPLHF
size: many; J: TRBJ2-3; D: -; length: 16; V: TRBV5-4; DNA: TGTGCCAGCAGCTTGTTGGGCATGGGGGGCACAGATACGCAGTATTTT; CDR3: CASSLLGMGGTDTQYF
size: -; J: TRBJ1-6; D: -; length: 15; V: TRBV7-2; DNA: TGTGCCAGCAGCTCCCAGAGCTCCCCCGATTCACCCCTCCACTTT; CDR3: CASSSQSSPDSPLHF
size: few; J: TRBJ1-5; D: -; length: 13; V: TRBV6-7; DNA: TGTGCCAGCAGTTATCTTAGCAATCAGCCCCAGCATTTT; CDR3: CASSYLSNQPQHF
size: few; J: TRBJ1-2; D: -; length: 13; V: TRBV30; DNA: TGTGCCTGGACGGAGACTCCGAACTATGGCTACACCTTC; CDR3: CAWTETPNYGYTF
size: -; J: TRBJ2-3; D: -; length: 11; V: TRBV5-1; DNA: TGCGCCAGCGGGGGCACAGATACGCAGTATTTT; CDR3: CASGGTDTQYF
size: few; J: TRBJ1-1; D: -; length: 15; V: TRBV27; DNA: TGTGCCAGCAGTTTAAGGGGGACTAGTGGCACTGAAGCTTTCTTT; CDR3: CASSLRGTSGTEAFF
size: -; J: TRBJ1-3; D: -; length: 14; V: TRBV4-3; DNA: TGCGCCAGCAGCCAAGATAGCTCTGGAAACACCATATATTTT; CDR3: CASSQDSSGNTIYF
size: few; J: TRBJ2-1; D: -; length: 15; V: TRBV9; DNA: TGTGCCAGCAGCGTAGCCGGGGGCTCCTACAATGAGCAGTTCTTC; CDR3: CASSVAGGSYNEQFF
size: few; J: TRBJ1-4; D: -; length: 12; V: TRBV2; DNA: TGTGCCAGCAGGGGACTCCGAGAAAAACTGTTTTTT; CDR3: CASRGLREKLFF
size: few; J: TRBJ2-1; D: TRBD2; length: 17; V: TRBV4-3; DNA: TGCGCCAGCAGCCAAGATGGGACTAGCGGGAGGAGGAATGAGCAGTTCTTC; CDR3: CASSQDGTSGRRNEQFF
size: few; J: TRBJ2-5; D: TRBD2; length: 17; V: TRBV7-9; DNA: TGTGCCAGCAGCTTAGCTGTTAAGACTAGCGGGAGAGAGACCCAGTACTTC; CDR3: CASSLAVKTSGRETQYF
size: -; J: TRBJ1-2; D: -; length: 10; V: TRBV20-1; DNA: TGCAGTGCTAGAGATCAGGGCTACACCTTC; CDR3: CSARDQGYTF
size: few; J: TRBJ2-1; D: TRBD1; length: 16; V: TRBV27; DNA: TGTGCCAGCATAAGCACCGGGACAGGTCCCTACAATGAGCAGTTCTTC; CDR3: CASISTGTGPYNEQFF
size: few; J: TRBJ1-6; D: TRBD1; length: 17; V: TRBV10-3; DNA: TGTGCCATCAGTGAAGGAGTAGGGGGCGCGGGAGATTCACCCCTCCACTTT; CDR3: CAISEGVGGAGDSPLHF
size: few; J: TRBJ1-2; D: TRBD1; length: 15; V: TRBV9; DNA: TGTGCCAGCAGCTCCTCCTTGAGCAGGGGGCATGGCTACACCTTC; CDR3: CASSSSLSRGHGYTF
size: -; J: TRBJ1-2; D: -; length: 12; V: TRBV11-2; DNA: TGTGCCAGCAGCCCCCGGGGTGGAGTCTACACCTTC; CDR3: CASSPRGGVYTF
size: -; J: TRBJ2-3; D: -; length: 15; V: TRBV27; DNA: TGTGCCAGCAGTCGGGTAGTTTCATCTGGGGATACGCAGTATTTT; CDR3: CASSRVVSSGDTQYF
size: many; J: TRBJ2-1; D: TRBD2; length: 15; V: TRBV4-3; DNA: TGCGCCAGCAGTCAGAGCGGGAGCTCCTACAATGAGCAGTTCTTC; CDR3: CASSQSGSSYNEQFF
size: -; J: TRBJ2-2; D: -; length: 17; V: TRBV10-3; DNA: TGTGCCATCAGCGAGGGCATTGGACGGAATGGTGCCGGGGAGCTGTTTTTT; CDR3: CAISEGIGRNGAGELFF
size: -; J: TRBJ2-1; D: TRBD1; length: 12; V: TRBV29-1; DNA: TGCAGCGTCTTGACAGGGGGAGGCGAGCAGTTCTTC; CDR3: CSVLTGGGEQFF
size: -; J: TRBJ1-2; D: -; length: 14; V: TRBV7-9; DNA: TGTGCCAGCAGCTTAGACGGACAGTACTATGGCTACACCTTC; CDR3: CASSLDGQYYGYTF
size: -; J: TRBJ2-2; D: TRBD1; length: 15; V: TRBV10-3; DNA: TGTGCCATCAGTGGACGGACAGGACACACCGGGGAGCTGTTTTTT; CDR3: CAISGRTGHTGELFF
size: few; J: TRBJ2-3; D: -; length: 15; V: TRBV6-1; DNA: TGTGCCAGCACTCCCGGGTGGCGTGACACAGATACGCAGTATTTT; CDR3: CASTPGWRDTDTQYF
size: -; J: TRBJ1-1; D: -; length: 13; V: TRBV6-1; DNA: TGTGCCAGCACTAGATGGGGGGAGACTGAAGCTTTCTTT; CDR3: CASTRWGETEAFF
size: -; J: TRBJ2-3; D: -; length: 14; V: TRBV5-1; DNA: TGCGCCAGCAGCTTGGAGGGGCTATCAGATACGCAGTATTTT; CDR3: CASSLEGLSDTQYF
size: -; J: TRBJ2-5; D: -; length: 15; V: TRBV7-2; DNA: TGTGCCAGCAGCTTAGACGGGGCCTTGGGAGAGACCCAGTACTTC; CDR3: CASSLDGALGETQYF
size: many; J: TRBJ2-1; D: TRBD2; length: 16; V: TRBV19; DNA: TGTGCCAGTAGAAAAGCAATAGCGGGGGGGTACAATGAGCAGTTCTTC; CDR3: CASRKAIAGGYNEQFF
size: many; J: TRBJ2-1; D: -; length: 15; V: TRBV2; DNA: TGTGCCAGCAGTGAACGCCTAAACTCCTACAATGAGCAGTTCTTC; CDR3: CASSERLNSYNEQFF
size: many; J: TRBJ2-3; D: -; length: 13; V: TRBV9; DNA: TGTGCCAGCGGTGAGGGACGCACAGATACGCAGTATTTT; CDR3: CASGEGRTDTQYF
size: -; J: TRBJ1-1; D: -; length: 16; V: TRBV5-6; DNA: TGTGCCAGCAGCTTGGCCAACTGGGAGCCGGGTACTGAAGCTTTCTTT; CDR3: CASSLANWEPGTEAFF